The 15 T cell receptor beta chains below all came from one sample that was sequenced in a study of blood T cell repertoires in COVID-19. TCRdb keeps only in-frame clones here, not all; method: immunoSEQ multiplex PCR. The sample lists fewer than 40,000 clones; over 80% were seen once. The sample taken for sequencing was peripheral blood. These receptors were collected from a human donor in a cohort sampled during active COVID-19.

The CDR3: CASSKSGRGVNEQFF. As DNA, the CDR3 is TGTGCCAGCTCCAAGTCGGGCAGGGGGGTCAATGAGCAGTTCTTC. V usage is TRBV6-4 and J usage is TRBJ2-1, with D tentatively TRBD1 (7 bases). With 8 bases removed from V and 6 bases from J, the gap between germline ends came to 20 bases. Germline loops: CDR1 MRHNA, CDR2 SNTAGT. This CDR3 is 15 amino acids long.

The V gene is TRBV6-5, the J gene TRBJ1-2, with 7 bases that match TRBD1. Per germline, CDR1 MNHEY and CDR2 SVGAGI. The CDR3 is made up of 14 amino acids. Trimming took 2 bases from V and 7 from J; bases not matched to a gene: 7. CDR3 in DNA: TGTGCCAGCAGTTACGGGTCGCAGGGGGGTGGCTACACCTTC. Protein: CASSYGSQGGGYTF.

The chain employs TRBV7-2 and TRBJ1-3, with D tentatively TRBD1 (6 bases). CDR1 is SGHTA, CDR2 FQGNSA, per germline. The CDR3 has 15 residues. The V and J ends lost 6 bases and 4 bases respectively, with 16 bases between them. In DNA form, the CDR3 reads TGTGCCAGCAGTCCTATGGGGGGGGCGGGAAACACCATATATTTT. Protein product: CASSPMGGAGNTIYF. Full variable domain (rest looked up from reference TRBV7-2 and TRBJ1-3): GAGVSQSPSNKVTEKGKDVELRCDPISGHTALYWYRQSLGQGLEFLIYFQGNSAPDKSGLPSDRFSAERTGGSVSTLTIQRTQQEDSAVYLCASSPMGGAGNTIYFGEGSWLTVV.

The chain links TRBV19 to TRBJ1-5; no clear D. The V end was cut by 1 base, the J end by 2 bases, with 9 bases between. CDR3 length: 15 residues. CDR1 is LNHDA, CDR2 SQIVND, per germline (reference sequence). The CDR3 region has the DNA TGTGCCAGTAGTATAGCCCGCTCAGGCAATCAGCCCCAGCATTTT. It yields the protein CASSIARSGNQPQHF.

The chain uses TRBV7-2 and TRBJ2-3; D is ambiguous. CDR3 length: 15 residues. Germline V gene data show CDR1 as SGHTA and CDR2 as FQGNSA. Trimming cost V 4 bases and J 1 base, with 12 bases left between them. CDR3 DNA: TGTGCCAGCAGCTCGACTCAACACCGCACAGATACGCAGTATTTT. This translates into CASSSTQHRTDTQYF.

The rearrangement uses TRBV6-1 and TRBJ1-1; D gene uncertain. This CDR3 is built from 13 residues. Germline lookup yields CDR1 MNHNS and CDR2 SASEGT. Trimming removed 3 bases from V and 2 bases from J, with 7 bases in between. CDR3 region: CASSDLINTEAFF. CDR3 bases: TGTGCCAGCAGTGATTTAATTAACACTGAAGCTTTCTTT.

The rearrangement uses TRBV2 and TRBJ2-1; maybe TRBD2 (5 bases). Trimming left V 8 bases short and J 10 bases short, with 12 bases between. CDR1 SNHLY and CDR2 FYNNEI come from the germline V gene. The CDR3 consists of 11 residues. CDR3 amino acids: CASAQEVEQFF. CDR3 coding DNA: TGTGCCAGCGCTCAGGAGGTAGAGCAGTTCTTC.

CDR3 loop: CASSQEPAGGSGGYTF. The CDR3 region has the DNA TGCGCCAGCAGCCAAGAACCCGCAGGGGGCAGTGGTGGCTACACCTTC. The chain carries TRBV4-3 and TRBJ1-2, with TRBD1 matching 8 bases. The CDR3 consists of 16 residues. The germline CDR1 and CDR2 sequences are LGHNA and YSLEER. The J segment lost 7 bases and the V segment lost 0 bases, leaving 10 bases of the junction unmatched.

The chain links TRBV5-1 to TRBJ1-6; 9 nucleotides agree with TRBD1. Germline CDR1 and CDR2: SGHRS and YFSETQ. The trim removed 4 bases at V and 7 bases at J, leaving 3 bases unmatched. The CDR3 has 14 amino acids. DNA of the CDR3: TGCGCCAGCAGCCCCGGGACAGGGAATTCACCCCTCCACTTT. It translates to CASSPGTGNSPLHF.

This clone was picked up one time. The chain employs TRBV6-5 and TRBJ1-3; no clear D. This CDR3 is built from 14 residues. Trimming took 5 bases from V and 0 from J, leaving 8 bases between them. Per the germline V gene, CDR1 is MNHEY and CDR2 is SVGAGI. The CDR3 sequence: CASSPSYSGNTIYF. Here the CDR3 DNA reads TGTGCCAGCAGTCCCAGTTACTCTGGAAACACCATATATTTT.

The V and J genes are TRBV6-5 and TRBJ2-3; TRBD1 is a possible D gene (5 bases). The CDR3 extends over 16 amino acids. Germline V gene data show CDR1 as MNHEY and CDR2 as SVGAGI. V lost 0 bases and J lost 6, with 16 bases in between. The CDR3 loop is CASSYSKEGVLDTQYF. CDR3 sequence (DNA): TGTGCCAGCAGTTACTCGAAAGAAGGGGTTTTGGATACGCAGTATTTT.

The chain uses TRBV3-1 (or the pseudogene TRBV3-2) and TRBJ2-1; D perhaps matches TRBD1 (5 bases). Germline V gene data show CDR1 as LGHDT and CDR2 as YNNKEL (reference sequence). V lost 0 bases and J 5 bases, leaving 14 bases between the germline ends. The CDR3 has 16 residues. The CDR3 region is CASSQEGQDWDNEQFF. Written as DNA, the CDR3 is TGTGCCAGCAGCCAAGAGGGGCAGGATTGGGACAATGAGCAGTTCTTC.

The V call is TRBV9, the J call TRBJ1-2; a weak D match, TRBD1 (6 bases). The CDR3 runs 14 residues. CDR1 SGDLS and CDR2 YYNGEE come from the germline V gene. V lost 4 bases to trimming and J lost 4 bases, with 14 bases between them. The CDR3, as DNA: TGTGCCAGCAGCTCTGCGGGCAGGGGCTATGGCTACACCTTC. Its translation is CASSSAGRGYGYTF. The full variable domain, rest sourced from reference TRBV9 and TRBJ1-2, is DSGVTQTPKHLITATGQRVTLRCSPRSGDLSVYWYQQSLDQGLQFLIQYYNGEERAKGNILERFSAQQFPDLHSELNLSSLELGDSALYFCASSSAGRGYGYTFGSGTRLTVV.

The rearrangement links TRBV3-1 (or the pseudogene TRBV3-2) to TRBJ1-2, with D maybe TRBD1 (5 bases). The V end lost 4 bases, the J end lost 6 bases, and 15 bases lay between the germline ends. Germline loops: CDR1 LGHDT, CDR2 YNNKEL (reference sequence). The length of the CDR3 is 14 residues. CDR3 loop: CASSRPGGFDGYTF. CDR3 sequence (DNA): TGTGCCAGCAGCCGGCCCGGGGGTTTTGATGGCTACACCTTC.

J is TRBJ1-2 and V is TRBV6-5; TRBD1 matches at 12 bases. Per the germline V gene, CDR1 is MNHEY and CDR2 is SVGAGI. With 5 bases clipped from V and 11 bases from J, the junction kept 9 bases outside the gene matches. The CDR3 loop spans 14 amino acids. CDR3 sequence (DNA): TGTGCCAGCAGTCCCGGGACAGGGGGCTCCAGGTACACCTTC. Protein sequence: CASSPGTGGSRYTF.